This T cell receptor (beta chain) was sequenced during a study of neoadjuvant anti-PD-1 for oral cavity cancer. Turning to the study itself: Most patients had three to four biweekly doses of 3 mg/kg nivolumab before resection.

Six replicates per PBMC sample, mostly from 480 ng of genomic DNA. Sequenced by immunoSEQ multiplex PCR; TCRdb stores in-frame clones only, minus some. The sample lists approximately 74,000 clones; about 84% were seen once. This TCR was sampled from a person aged 35-80 years with oral cavity squamous cell carcinoma. The material was PBMCs, obtained before nivolumab (anti-PD-1) treatment.

CDR3 sequence: CASKKPGTANTGELFF. CDR3 sequence (DNA): TGTGCCAGTAAGAAACCCGGGACAGCGAACACCGGGGAGCTGTTTTTT. The J gene is TRBJ2-2, the V gene TRBV19; TRBD1 matches at 7 bases. Trimming removed 7 bases from V and 0 bases from J; junction bases left unmatched: 8. The CDR3 is 16 amino acids. Germline V gives CDR1 LNHDA, CDR2 SQIVND (reference sequence).